Sequencing of this T cell receptor (beta chain) was carried out in a study of blood T cell repertoires in COVID-19. V shed 3 bases and J shed 2 bases, with 9 bases lying between them. Germline V lookup: CDR1 ENHRY, CDR2 SYGVKD. The CDR3 spans 14 residues. Repertoires were generated with immunoSEQ multiplex PCR, while TCRdb's copy carries only in-frame clones and drops some. The sample lists approximately 200,000 clones; less than 90% were seen once. This clone was seen a single time. The Seattle patients, enrolled during active infection, were followed longitudinally. The TCR comes from a woman of 80 years or more with COVID-19, enrolled during active disease. The V call is TRBV10-3, the J call TRBJ2-3; no clear D gene. The sequenced material came from peripheral blood. CDR3 nucleotide sequence: TGTGCCATCAGTGAAAGCCTTTCCACAGATACGCAGTATTTT. It is translated as CAISESLSTDTQYF.